This TCR beta chain was obtained from a study of T-cell reconstitution after alpha-beta-depleted transplantation in children. Overall study findings and caveats: Among T cells one year after transplant, newly produced cells accounted for most counts and diversity. TCRbeta diversity was high at day 60 in some patients (a result of surviving recipient T cells and thymic progenitors).

In its sample, this clonotype was seen many times. Its antigen is not identified. The V and J ends lost 6 bases and 0 bases respectively, with 12 bases between them. CDR1 is SNHLY, CDR2 FYNNEI, per germline. The CDR3 length is 14 residues. Unique molecular identifiers were incorporated during preparation of the TCRbeta library. TCRdb fed the PCR reads into MiXCR, producing one record per CDR3 protein. This sample has around 15,000 distinct CDR3 sequences, with approximately 5.1% found just once. Sample: PBMCs, taken before TCRalphabeta/CD19-depleted stem cell transplant. This receptor was taken from a boy younger than 18 with acute lymphoblastic leukemia, due to receive a stem cell transplant. The rearrangement joins TRBV2 to TRBJ2-7, with a tentative D call TRBD1 (6 bases). The CDR3 bases are TGTGCCAGCAGGACCCGGACAGCCTCCTACGAGCAGTACTTC. The encoded protein is CASRTRTASYEQYF.